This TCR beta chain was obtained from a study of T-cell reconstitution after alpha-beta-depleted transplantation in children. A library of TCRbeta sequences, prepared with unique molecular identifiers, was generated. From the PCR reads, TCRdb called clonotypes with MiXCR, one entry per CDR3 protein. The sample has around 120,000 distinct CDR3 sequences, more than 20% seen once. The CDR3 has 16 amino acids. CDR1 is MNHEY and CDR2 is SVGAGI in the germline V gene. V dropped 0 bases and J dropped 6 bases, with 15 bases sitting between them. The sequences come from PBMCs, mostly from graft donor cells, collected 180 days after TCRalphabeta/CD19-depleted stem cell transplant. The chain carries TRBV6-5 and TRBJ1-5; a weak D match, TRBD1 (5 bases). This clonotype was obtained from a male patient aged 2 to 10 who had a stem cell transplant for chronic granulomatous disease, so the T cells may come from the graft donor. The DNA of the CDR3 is TGTGCCAGCAGTTACTCGATGGCGGGGGGTTCTCAGCCCCAGCATTTT. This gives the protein CASSYSMAGGSQPQHF.